These 9 T cell receptor beta chains were all obtained from the same sample, sequenced in a study of PD-1 blockade in classical Hodgkin lymphoma. Sample time point: cycle 4 day 1 (C4D1), after five to seven weeks of nivolumab. Autologous stem cell transplantation was followed by relapse in every patient, and brentuximab vedotin exposure varied. Some clones are missing from TCRdb's copy, which holds only in-frame ones; the method was immunoSEQ multiplex PCR. Among 35,000 to 50,000 clones listed, 66% were seen once. The material was peripheral blood mononuclear cells (PBMCs), obtained before the fourth cycle of nivolumab. These receptor sequences come from a human donor with classical Hodgkin lymphoma.

The chain carries TRBV9 and TRBJ2-2; 9 positions match TRBD1. This CDR3 is built from 18 residues. In germline, CDR1 is SGDLS, CDR2 YYNGEE. The V and J ends lost 4 bases and 6 bases, in that order; junction bases with no gene match: 16. The CDR3 nucleotides read TGTGCCAGCAGCCCTCGAACTTACGGGACAGGGATTTCCGGGGAGCTGTTTTTT. Translation: CASSPRTYGTGISGELFF.

This sequence joins TRBV5-4 and TRBJ1-2, with a possible D match to TRBD1 (5 bases). The CDR3 loop spans 15 amino acids. Germline values: CDR1 SGHNT, CDR2 YYREEE (reference sequence). V lost 5 bases, J lost 4 bases, and 18 bases lay in between. The CDR3 loop reads CASRQNWEGSYGYTF. DNA for the CDR3: TGTGCCAGCAGACAGAACTGGGAGGGGTCCTATGGCTACACCTTC.

The V gene is TRBV2, the J gene TRBJ2-7; TRBD1 aligns across 8 bases. Germline-derived CDR1 and CDR2 are SNHLY and FYNNEI. This CDR3 contains 14 residues. V lost 5 bases to trimming and J lost 6 bases; unmatched junction nucleotides: 9. The CDR3 sequence: CASSWDRPVSEQYF. As DNA, the CDR3 is TGTGCCAGCAGTTGGGACAGGCCGGTGTCCGAGCAGTACTTC.

This chain joins TRBV6-6 and TRBJ1-4, with a tentative D call TRBD1 (5 bases). The germline V and J ends were trimmed by 6 bases and 5 bases, with 16 bases remaining between them. The CDR3 is 15 amino acids. In germline, CDR1 is MNHNY, CDR2 SVGAGI (reference sequence). Here the CDR3 DNA reads TGTGCCAGCAGGCCCCGGGACCTGGAGAATGAAAAACTGTTTTTT. Encoded protein: CASRPRDLENEKLFF.

The CDR3 region is CATSRMLAGRDEQFF. The DNA for the CDR3 is TGTGCCACCAGCAGAATGTTAGCGGGCAGGGATGAGCAGTTCTTC. The rearrangement joins TRBV15 to TRBJ2-1, with 7 positions matching TRBD2. This CDR3 comprises 15 residues. Trimming at V came to 2 bases and at J to 8 bases, leaving 9 bases not matched to a gene. CDR1 is LNHNV, CDR2 YYDKDF, per germline (reference sequence).

The CDR3 bases are TGTGCCAGCAGTTGGGACTACAATGAGCAGTTCTTC. It yields the protein CASSWDYNEQFF. The chain combines TRBV2 with TRBJ2-1; D call uncertain. Germline CDR1 reads SNHLY; CDR2 reads FYNNEI. The CDR3 length is 12 residues. The germline V and J ends were trimmed by 5 bases and 3 bases, with 5 bases remaining between them.

This clone was detected only once. J is TRBJ2-7 and V is TRBV28; TRBD2 is a possible D gene (6 bases). Between the trimmed V and J ends, which lost 1 base and 2 bases, there was a span of 9 bases. Germline V lookup: CDR1 MDHEN, CDR2 SYDVKM. This CDR3 spans 14 amino acids. This chain's CDR3 is CASSLFGGAYEQYF. CDR3 bases: TGTGCCAGCAGTTTATTCGGCGGGGCCTACGAGCAGTACTTC.

This rearrangement joins TRBV6-6 to TRBJ1-5, with 7 positions matching TRBD1. This CDR3 region has 12 residues. Germline V gene lookup returns CDR1 MNHNY and CDR2 SVGAGI (reference sequence). The V and J ends lost 7 bases and 7 bases, in that order; junction bases with no gene match: 4. For the CDR3, the DNA is TGTGCCAGCACCCAGGGGGGCCAGCCCCAGCATTTT. This translates into CASTQGGQPQHF.

J is TRBJ1-2 and V is TRBV9; a possible D gene is TRBD1 (6 bases). The CDR3 covers 18 residues. Trimming pared 0 bases from V and 4 bases from J, leaving 22 bases between. Germline loops: CDR1 SGDLS, CDR2 YYNGEE. The CDR3 nucleotides read TGTGCCAGCAGCGTAGAGGGCCGACCGTGGGGGGCTAGCTATGGCTACACCTTC. Residues: CASSVEGRPWGASYGYTF.